These T cell receptor beta chains were read from a single sample in a study of cytomegalovirus exposure and HLA in healthy donors. Some clones are missing from TCRdb's copy, which holds only in-frame ones; the method was immunoSEQ multiplex PCR. Listed are 45,000 to 55,000 clones; about 6.1% falls within the top ten. The source material was PBMCs. The source of these receptors is a male donor in good health and CMV-seropositive. Both conserved end residues are trimmed from each CDR3.

j_call,v_call,cdr3_aa
TRBJ1-1,TRBV23-1,ASTGLKNTEAF
TRBJ2-1,TRBV11-2,ASSLTWNEQF
TRBJ1-4,TRBV12-5,ASGLTRQGANEKLF
TRBJ2-5,TRBV9,ASSTGSGGAGETQY
TRBJ2-6,TRBV19,ASSPGRDRSGANVLT
TRBJ1-3,TRBV19,ASSIVTVSGNTIY
TRBJ2-3,TRBV25-1,ASSVDRVAGDTQY
TRBJ1-2,TRBV30,AWSRQGGDGYT
TRBJ1-1,TRBV25-1,ASSESWNTEAF
TRBJ2-7,TRBV19,ASNPGGGTYEQY
TRBJ2-7,TRBV11-2,ASSFGTGLREQY
TRBJ1-4,TRBV4-1,ASSHDGGARVEKLF
TRBJ2-2,TRBV27,ASSLGGPGELF
TRBJ2-6,TRBV7-3,ASSSTAPGQGVAGANVLT
TRBJ2-7,TRBV7-9,ASSPVGGEKFSYEQY
TRBJ1-4,TRBV30,AWSVGQNEKLF
TRBJ2-5,TRBV6-1,ASSEATPTETQY
TRBJ1-2,TRBV7-2,ASSYQWGYT
TRBJ2-7,TRBV11-2,ASSLATGSYEQY
TRBJ1-6,TRBV6-5,ASTIGPAGASPLH
TRBJ2-1,TRBV19,ASSIPGNEQF
TRBJ1-2,TRBV6-5,ASIAPYGYT
TRBJ2-7,TRBV7-6,ASSFVGDSYEQY
TRBJ1-1,TRBV13,ASSGQGSAEAF
TRBJ1-3,TRBV15,ATSRDRESVYQTY
TRBJ1-6,TRBV21-1,AVGGNSPLH
TRBJ2-2,TRBV19,ALRGGHDTGELF
NA,TRBV28,ASSGGQGVGSYEQY
TRBJ1-1,TRBV6-5,ASSYQRGLGTEAF
TRBJ2-1,TRBV2,ASTGGAVNEQF
TRBJ1-1,TRBV30,AWTDIPEAF
TRBJ2-7,TRBV7-3,ASSSTGGAYEQY
TRBJ2-3,TRBV4-3,ASSQDLAGGPADTQY
TRBJ1-5,TRBV6-6,ASSYSQGPQH
NA,TRBV19,ASSPGLSYEQY
TRBJ2-3,TRBV7-3,ASSLSPLQGLRTDTQY
TRBJ2-3,TRBV7-2,ASSLDGSGDTQY
TRBJ1-5,TRBV19,ASSITPGQGNQPQH
TRBJ2-2,TRBV29-1,SVDSRGDRNTGELF
TRBJ2-7,TRBV30,AWRTQGGLTNEQY
TRBJ2-1,TRBV5-1,ASSGTSSYNEQF
TRBJ2-7,TRBV28,ASKDRVLDEQY
TRBJ1-2,TRBV6-1,ASSGGQSVYGYT
TRBJ2-7,TRBV7-8,ASSLVAGVMGYEQY
TRBJ1-1,TRBV7-2,ASSRQGGNTEAF
TRBJ2-3,TRBV5-8,ASSFTRTDTQY